This is a list of T cell receptor beta chains from one sample in a study of molecular identifiers for immune sequencing clone quantification. TCRdb passed the PCR reads through MiXCR, listing each CDR3 protein once. The data hold 85,000 to 90,000 distinct CDR3 sequences, with more than 20% observed a single time. Sequences were obtained from naive CD8+ T cells from blood, with Jurkat cell RNA spiked in. These receptor sequences come from a human donor in good health. Some libraries in this study had Jurkat cell RNA spiked in. Each CDR3 is given with its conserved first and last residue. A D gene is named only where the DNA matches it firmly. Clone size is given for some rows only: seen once, a few or many times, or a class if the clone is expanded.

j_call: TRBJ2-7; clone_size: many; cdr3_length: 15; v_call: TRBV7-9; d_call: NA; cdr3_aa: CASSLADSQLYEQYF; cdr3_nt: TGTGCCAGCAGCTTAGCCGACAGCCAGCTATACGAGCAGTACTTC
j_call: TRBJ2-1; clone_size: NA; cdr3_length: 15; v_call: TRBV6-2/TRBV6-3; d_call: TRBD2; cdr3_aa: CASSFRLAGGDEQFF; cdr3_nt: TGTGCCAGCAGTTTTCGACTAGCGGGAGGGGATGAGCAGTTCTTC
j_call: TRBJ2-7; clone_size: NA; cdr3_length: 14; v_call: TRBV7-9; d_call: NA; cdr3_aa: CASSLATGPYEQYF; cdr3_nt: TGTGCCAGCAGCTTAGCCACGGGACCCTACGAGCAGTACTTC
j_call: TRBJ1-5; clone_size: many; cdr3_length: 13; v_call: TRBV28; d_call: NA; cdr3_aa: CASRWTGSQPQHF; cdr3_nt: TGTGCCAGCAGGTGGACGGGATCTCAGCCCCAGCATTTT
j_call: TRBJ1-1; clone_size: many; cdr3_length: 14; v_call: TRBV4-1; d_call: NA; cdr3_aa: CASSRKAMNTEAFF; cdr3_nt: TGCGCCAGCAGTAGGAAGGCAATGAACACTGAAGCTTTCTTT
j_call: TRBJ2-7; clone_size: NA; cdr3_length: 15; v_call: TRBV20-1; d_call: TRBD2; cdr3_aa: CSARDRGLASHEQYF; cdr3_nt: TGCAGTGCTAGAGATCGGGGACTAGCGTCCCACGAGCAGTACTTC
j_call: TRBJ1-5; clone_size: few; cdr3_length: 11; v_call: TRBV20-1; d_call: NA; cdr3_aa: CSAREPGTQHF; cdr3_nt: TGCAGTGCTAGAGAACCGGGAACCCAGCATTTT
j_call: TRBJ2-3; clone_size: few; cdr3_length: 16; v_call: TRBV4-2; d_call: TRBD2; cdr3_aa: CASSQDGRQVSDTQYF; cdr3_nt: TGTGCCAGCAGCCAAGACGGGAGGCAAGTATCAGATACGCAGTATTTT
j_call: TRBJ1-1; clone_size: many; cdr3_length: 13; v_call: TRBV6-5; d_call: NA; cdr3_aa: CASSYTLNTEAFF; cdr3_nt: TGTGCCAGCAGTTACACTCTGAACACTGAAGCTTTCTTT
j_call: TRBJ2-5; clone_size: NA; cdr3_length: 14; v_call: TRBV12-3/TRBV12-4; d_call: NA; cdr3_aa: CASSLVSPSVTQYF; cdr3_nt: TGTGCCAGCAGTTTAGTATCCCCTAGCGTAACGCAGTACTTC
j_call: TRBJ2-7; clone_size: NA; cdr3_length: 13; v_call: TRBV5-6; d_call: NA; cdr3_aa: CASSSGATYEQYF; cdr3_nt: TGTGCCAGCAGCTCGGGGGCTACCTACGAGCAGTACTTC
j_call: TRBJ1-6; clone_size: few; cdr3_length: 15; v_call: TRBV6-5; d_call: NA; cdr3_aa: CASSSTQHSNSPLHF; cdr3_nt: TGTGCCAGCAGCTCAACCCAACACTCTAATTCACCCCTCCACTTT
j_call: TRBJ1-1; clone_size: many; cdr3_length: 12; v_call: TRBV30; d_call: TRBD1; cdr3_aa: CAWSRGTGQAFF; cdr3_nt: TGTGCCTGGAGCCGGGGGACAGGTCAAGCTTTCTTT
j_call: TRBJ2-1; clone_size: NA; cdr3_length: 19; v_call: TRBV4-3; d_call: NA; cdr3_aa: CASSQDWAPSIGSYNEQFF; cdr3_nt: TGCGCCAGCAGCCAAGACTGGGCACCTAGTATTGGCTCCTACAATGAGCAGTTCTTC
j_call: TRBJ2-7; clone_size: many; cdr3_length: 13; v_call: TRBV25-1; d_call: NA; cdr3_aa: CASSLGRHGEQYF; cdr3_nt: TGTGCCAGCAGCCTCGGGCGTCATGGCGAGCAGTACTTC
j_call: TRBJ1-4; clone_size: many; cdr3_length: 15; v_call: TRBV7-3; d_call: TRBD1; cdr3_aa: CASSLSGTGGEKLFF; cdr3_nt: TGTGCCAGCAGCTTAAGCGGGACAGGTGGTGAAAAACTGTTTTTT
j_call: TRBJ2-2; clone_size: many; cdr3_length: 15; v_call: TRBV24-1; d_call: NA; cdr3_aa: CATGLVWTNTGELFF; cdr3_nt: TGTGCCACCGGACTGGTTTGGACGAACACCGGGGAGCTGTTTTTT
j_call: TRBJ2-1; clone_size: many; cdr3_length: 14; v_call: TRBV12-3/TRBV12-4; d_call: TRBD1; cdr3_aa: CASSLVVDRDEQFF; cdr3_nt: TGTGCCAGCAGTTTAGTGGTTGACAGGGATGAGCAGTTCTTC
j_call: TRBJ2-3; clone_size: many; cdr3_length: 15; v_call: TRBV4-3; d_call: NA; cdr3_aa: CASSQDRQGLDTQYF; cdr3_nt: TGCGCCAGCAGCCAAGATCGTCAGGGGCTAGATACGCAGTATTTT
j_call: TRBJ2-2; clone_size: many; cdr3_length: 16; v_call: TRBV5-6; d_call: TRBD1; cdr3_aa: CASSLGRTGVTGELFF; cdr3_nt: TGTGCCAGCAGTTTGGGCCGGACAGGAGTCACCGGGGAGCTGTTTTTT